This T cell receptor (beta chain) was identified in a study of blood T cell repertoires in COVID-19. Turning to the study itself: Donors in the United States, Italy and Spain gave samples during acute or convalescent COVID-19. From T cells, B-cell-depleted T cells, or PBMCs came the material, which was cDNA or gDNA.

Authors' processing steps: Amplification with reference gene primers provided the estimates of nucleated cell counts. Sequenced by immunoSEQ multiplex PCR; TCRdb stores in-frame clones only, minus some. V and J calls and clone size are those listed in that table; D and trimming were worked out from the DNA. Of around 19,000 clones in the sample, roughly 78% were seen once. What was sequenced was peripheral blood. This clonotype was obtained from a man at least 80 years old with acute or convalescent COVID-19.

CDR3: CASSLDSNTDTQYF. DNA of the CDR3: TGCGCCAGCAGCTTGGACTCGAACACAGATACGCAGTATTTT. The J gene is TRBJ2-3, the V gene TRBV5-1; D unclear. The CDR3 is 14 residues long. Trimming stripped 0 bases from V and 2 bases from J, with 7 bases between. Germline CDR1 and CDR2: SGHRS and YFSETQ.